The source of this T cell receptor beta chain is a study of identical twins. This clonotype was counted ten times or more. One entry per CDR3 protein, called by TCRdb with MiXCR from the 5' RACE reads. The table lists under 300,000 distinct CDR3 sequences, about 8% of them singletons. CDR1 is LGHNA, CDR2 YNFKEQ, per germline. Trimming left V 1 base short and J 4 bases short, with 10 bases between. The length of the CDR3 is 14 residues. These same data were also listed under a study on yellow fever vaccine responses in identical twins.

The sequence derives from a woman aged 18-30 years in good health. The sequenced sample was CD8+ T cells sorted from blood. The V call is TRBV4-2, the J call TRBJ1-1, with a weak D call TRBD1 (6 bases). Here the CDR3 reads CASSQVTGSTEAFF. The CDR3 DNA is TGTGCCAGCAGCCAAGTTACAGGGTCCACTGAAGCTTTCTTT.